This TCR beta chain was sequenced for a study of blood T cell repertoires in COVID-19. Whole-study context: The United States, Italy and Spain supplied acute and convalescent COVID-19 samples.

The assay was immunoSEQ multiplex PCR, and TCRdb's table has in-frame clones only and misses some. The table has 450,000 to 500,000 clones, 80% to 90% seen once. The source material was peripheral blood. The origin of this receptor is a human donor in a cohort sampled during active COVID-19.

The CDR3: CASSIGTGGLNTEAFF. The DNA for the CDR3 is TGTGCCAGTAGTATAGGGACAGGGGGGCTGAACACTGAAGCTTTCTTT. The chain couples TRBV19 to TRBJ1-1; 10 nucleotides agree with TRBD1. The CDR3 has 16 amino acids. V was clipped by 1 base and J by 0 bases; unmatched bases: 2. Germline V gene data show CDR1 as LNHDA and CDR2 as SQIVND (reference sequence).